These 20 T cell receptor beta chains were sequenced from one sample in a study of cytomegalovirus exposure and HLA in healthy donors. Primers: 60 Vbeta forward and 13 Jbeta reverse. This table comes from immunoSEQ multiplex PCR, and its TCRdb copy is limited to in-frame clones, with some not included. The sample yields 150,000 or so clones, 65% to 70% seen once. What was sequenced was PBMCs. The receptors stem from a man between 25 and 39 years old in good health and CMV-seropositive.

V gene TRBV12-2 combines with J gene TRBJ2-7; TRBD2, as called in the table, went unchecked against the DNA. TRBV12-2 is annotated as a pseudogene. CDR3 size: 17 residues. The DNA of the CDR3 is TGTGCAAGTCGCTTACCTAGCGGGAGGCCTTGGCATTTCGAGCAGTACTTC. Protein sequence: CASRLPSGRPWHFEQYF.

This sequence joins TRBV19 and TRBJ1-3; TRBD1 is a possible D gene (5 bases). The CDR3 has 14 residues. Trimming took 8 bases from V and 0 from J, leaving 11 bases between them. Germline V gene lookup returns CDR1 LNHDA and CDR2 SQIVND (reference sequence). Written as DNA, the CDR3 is TGTGCCAGTGCTCGGGGGACCTCTGGAAACACCATATATTTT. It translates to CASARGTSGNTIYF.

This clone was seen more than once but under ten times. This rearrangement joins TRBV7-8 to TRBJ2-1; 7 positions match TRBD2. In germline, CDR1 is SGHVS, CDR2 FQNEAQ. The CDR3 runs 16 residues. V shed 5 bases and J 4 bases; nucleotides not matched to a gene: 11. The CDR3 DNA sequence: TGTGCCAGCAGCCCCTCTGGGGGAGGGCAGTACAATGAGCAGTTCTTC. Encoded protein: CASSPSGGGQYNEQFF. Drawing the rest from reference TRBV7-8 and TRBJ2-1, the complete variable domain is GAGVSQSPRYKVAKRGQDVALRCDPISGHVSLFWYQQALGQGPEFLTYFQNEAQLDKSGLPSDRFFAERPEGSVSTLKIQRTQQEDSAVYLCASSPSGGGQYNEQFFGPGTRLTVL.

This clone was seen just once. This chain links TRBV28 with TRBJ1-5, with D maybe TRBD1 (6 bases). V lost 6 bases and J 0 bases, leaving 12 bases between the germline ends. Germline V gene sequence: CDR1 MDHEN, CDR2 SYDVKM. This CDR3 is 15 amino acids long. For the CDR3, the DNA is TGTGCCAGCAGCCCAACAGGGAGTAGCAATCAGCCCCAGCATTTT. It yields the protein CASSPTGSSNQPQHF.

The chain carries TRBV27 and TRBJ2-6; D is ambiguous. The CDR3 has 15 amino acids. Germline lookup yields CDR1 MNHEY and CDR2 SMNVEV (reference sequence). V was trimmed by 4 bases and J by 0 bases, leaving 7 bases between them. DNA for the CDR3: TGTGCCAGCAGTTCCTTCAGCTCTGGGGCCAACGTCCTGACTTTC. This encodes CASSSFSSGANVLTF. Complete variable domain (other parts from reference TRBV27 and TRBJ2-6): EAQVTQNPRYLITVTGKKLTVTCSQNMNHEYMSWYRQDPGLGLRQIYYSMNVEVTDKGDVPEGYKVSRKEKRNFPLILESPSPNQTSLYFCASSSFSSGANVLTFGAGSRLTVL.

The CDR3 coding sequence is TGTGCCATCAGCGGAGGCTCAACAGGGTCCTACGAGCAGTACTTC. Translated, it gives CAISGGSTGSYEQYF. This chain connects TRBV10-3 to TRBJ2-7; maybe TRBD1 (6 bases). The CDR3 is made up of 15 amino acids. Germline-derived CDR1 and CDR2 are ENHRY and SYGVKD. Trimming left V 6 bases short and J 1 base short, with 16 bases between.

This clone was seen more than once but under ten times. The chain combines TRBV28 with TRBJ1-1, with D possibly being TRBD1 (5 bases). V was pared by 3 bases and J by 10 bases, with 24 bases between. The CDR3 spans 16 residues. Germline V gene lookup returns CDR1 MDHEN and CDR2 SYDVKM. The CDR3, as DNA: TGTGCCAGCAGTTTGGCCCCATCGGTAACGGGGGGAGGAGCTTTCTTT. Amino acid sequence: CASSLAPSVTGGGAFF.

In nucleotides, the CDR3 is TGTGCCTGGAGTGTATTGCTAGTCGGCGAGCAGTACTTC. This codes for CAWSVLLVGEQYF. The V and J genes are TRBV30 and TRBJ2-7; D not certain. Germline V gene data show CDR1 as GTSNPN and CDR2 as SVGIG (reference sequence). The V gene lost 0 bases and the J gene lost 6 bases, with 12 bases spanning the gap. The CDR3 is 13 residues long.

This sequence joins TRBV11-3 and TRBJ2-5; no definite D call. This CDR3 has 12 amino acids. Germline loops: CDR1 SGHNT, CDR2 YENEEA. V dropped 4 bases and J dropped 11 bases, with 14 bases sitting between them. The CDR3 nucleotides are TGTGCCAGCAGCTCCGCCCCTCTAGAGCAGTACTTC. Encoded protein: CASSSAPLEQYF.

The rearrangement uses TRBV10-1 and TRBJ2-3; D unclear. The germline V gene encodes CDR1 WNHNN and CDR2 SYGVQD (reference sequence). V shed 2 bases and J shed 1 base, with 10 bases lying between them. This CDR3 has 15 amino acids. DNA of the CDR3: TGCGCCAGCAGTGAGAACTCCGAGGGCACAGATACGCAGTATTTT. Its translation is CASSENSEGTDTQYF.

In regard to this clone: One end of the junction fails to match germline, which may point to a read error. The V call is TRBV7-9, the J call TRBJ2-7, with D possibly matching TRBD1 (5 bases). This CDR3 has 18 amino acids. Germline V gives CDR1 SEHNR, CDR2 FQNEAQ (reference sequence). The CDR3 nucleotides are TGTTCCAGCAGCTTGGGGCCTAACGCCCCCCATAAGACCTACGAGCAGTACTTC. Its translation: CSSSLGPNAPHKTYEQYF.

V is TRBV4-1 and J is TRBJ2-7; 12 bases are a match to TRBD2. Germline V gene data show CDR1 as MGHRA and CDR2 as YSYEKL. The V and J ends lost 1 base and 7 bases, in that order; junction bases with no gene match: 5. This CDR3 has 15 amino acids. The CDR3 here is CASSQVTSGSLEQYF. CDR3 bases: TGCGCCAGCAGCCAAGTGACTAGCGGGAGTTTAGAGCAGTACTTC.

CDR3 sequence: CASRDRDRNSPLHF. The CDR3 coding sequence is TGTGCCAGCAGGGACAGGGACAGAAATTCACCCCTCCACTTT. The chain recombines TRBV6-5 with TRBJ1-6; 8 bases are shared with TRBD1. V shed 6 bases, J shed 7 bases, and the junction held 5 bases outside the gene matches. CDR3 length: 14 residues. Germline V gene data show CDR1 as MNHEY and CDR2 as SVGAGI.

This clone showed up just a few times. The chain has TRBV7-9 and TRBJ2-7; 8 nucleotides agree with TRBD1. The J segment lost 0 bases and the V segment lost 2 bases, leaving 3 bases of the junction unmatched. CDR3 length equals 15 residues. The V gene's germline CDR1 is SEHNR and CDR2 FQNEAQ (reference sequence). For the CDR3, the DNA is TGTGCCAGCAGCTTATCGGGACAGGCCTCCTACGAGCAGTACTTC. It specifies CASSLSGQASYEQYF.

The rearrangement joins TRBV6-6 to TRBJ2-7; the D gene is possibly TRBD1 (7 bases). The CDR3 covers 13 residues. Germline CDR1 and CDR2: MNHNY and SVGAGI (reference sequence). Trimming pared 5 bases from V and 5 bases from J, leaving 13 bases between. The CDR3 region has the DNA TGTGCCAGCAGTGGGCAGGGGGGAAACGAGCAGTACTTC. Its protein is CASSGQGGNEQYF.

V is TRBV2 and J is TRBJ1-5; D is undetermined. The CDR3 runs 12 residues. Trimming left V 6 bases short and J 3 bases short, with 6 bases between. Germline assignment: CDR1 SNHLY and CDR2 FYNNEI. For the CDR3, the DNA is TGTGCCAGCAGGAACAACAATCAGCCCCAGCATTTT. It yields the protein CASRNNNQPQHF.

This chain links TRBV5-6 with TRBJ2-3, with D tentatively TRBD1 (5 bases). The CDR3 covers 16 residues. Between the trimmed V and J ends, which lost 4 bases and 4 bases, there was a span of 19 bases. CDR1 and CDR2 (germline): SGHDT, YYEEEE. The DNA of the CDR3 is TGTGCCAGCAGCCCCCTGTTGGGCCAGGGTTCAGATACGCAGTATTTT. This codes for CASSPLLGQGSDTQYF.

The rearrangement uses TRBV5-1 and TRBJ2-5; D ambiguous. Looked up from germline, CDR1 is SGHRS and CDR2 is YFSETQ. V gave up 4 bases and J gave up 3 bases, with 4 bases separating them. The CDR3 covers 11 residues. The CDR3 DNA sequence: TGCGCCAGCAGCCGCGAAGAGACCCAGTACTTC. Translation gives CASSREETQYF.

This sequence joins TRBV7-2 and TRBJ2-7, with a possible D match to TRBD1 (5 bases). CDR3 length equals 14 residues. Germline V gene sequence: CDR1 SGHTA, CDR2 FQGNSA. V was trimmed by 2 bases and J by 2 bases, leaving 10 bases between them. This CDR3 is CASSLLDKAYEQYF. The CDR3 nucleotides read TGTGCCAGCAGCTTACTGGACAAAGCCTACGAGCAGTACTTC. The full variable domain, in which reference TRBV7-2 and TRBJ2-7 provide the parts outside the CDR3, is GAGVSQSPSNKVTEKGKDVELRCDPISGHTALYWYRQSLGQGLEFLIYFQGNSAPDKSGLPSDRFSAERTGGSVSTLTIQRTQQEDSAVYLCASSLLDKAYEQYFGPGTRLTVT.

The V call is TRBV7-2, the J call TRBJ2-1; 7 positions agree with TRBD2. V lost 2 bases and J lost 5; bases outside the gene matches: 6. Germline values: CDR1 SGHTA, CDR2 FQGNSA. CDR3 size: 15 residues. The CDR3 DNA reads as TGTGCCAGCAGCTTAAGGGGACTACCCAACAATGAGCAGTTCTTC. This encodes CASSLRGLPNNEQFF. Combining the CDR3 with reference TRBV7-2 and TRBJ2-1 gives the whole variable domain GAGVSQSPSNKVTEKGKDVELRCDPISGHTALYWYRQSLGQGLEFLIYFQGNSAPDKSGLPSDRFSAERTGGSVSTLTIQRTQQEDSAVYLCASSLRGLPNNEQFFGPGTRLTVL.